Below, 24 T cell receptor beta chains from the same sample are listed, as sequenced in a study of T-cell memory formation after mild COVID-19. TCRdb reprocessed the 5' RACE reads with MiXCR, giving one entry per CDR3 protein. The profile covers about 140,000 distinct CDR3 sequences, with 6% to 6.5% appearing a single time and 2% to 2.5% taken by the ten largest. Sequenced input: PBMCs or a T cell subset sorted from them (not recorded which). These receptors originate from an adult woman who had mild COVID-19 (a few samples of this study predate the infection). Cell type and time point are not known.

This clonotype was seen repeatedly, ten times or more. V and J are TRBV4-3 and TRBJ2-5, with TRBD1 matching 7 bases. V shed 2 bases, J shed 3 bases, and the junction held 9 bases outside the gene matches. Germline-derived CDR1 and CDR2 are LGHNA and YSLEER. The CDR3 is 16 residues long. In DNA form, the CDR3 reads TGCGCCAGCAGCCAACTCGGGACAGCCTTCAAAGAGACCCAGTACTTC. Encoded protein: CASSQLGTAFKETQYF.

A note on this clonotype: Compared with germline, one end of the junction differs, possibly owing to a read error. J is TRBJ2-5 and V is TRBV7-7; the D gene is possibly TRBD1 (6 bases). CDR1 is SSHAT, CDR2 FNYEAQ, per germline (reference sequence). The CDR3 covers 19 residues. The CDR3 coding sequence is TGTGCTAGCAGCCCCCCGCCGGGCCGTCGGTCTCTAGGGGGTGAGACCCAGTACTTC. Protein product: CASSPPPGRRSLGGETQYF.

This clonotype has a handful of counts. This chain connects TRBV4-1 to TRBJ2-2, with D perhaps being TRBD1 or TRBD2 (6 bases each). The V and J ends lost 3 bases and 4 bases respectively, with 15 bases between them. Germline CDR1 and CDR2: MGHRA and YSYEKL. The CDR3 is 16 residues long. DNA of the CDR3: TGCGCCAGCAGCCACGCGGGGATCAGGGGCACCGGGGAGCTGTTTTTT. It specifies CASSHAGIRGTGELFF.

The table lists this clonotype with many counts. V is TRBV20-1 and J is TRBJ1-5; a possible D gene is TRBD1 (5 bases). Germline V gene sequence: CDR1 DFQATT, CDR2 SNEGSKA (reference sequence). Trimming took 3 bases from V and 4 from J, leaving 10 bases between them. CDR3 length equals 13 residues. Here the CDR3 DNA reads TGCAGTGCTAGGGAGGGACCAAATCAGCCCCAGCATTTT. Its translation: CSAREGPNQPQHF.

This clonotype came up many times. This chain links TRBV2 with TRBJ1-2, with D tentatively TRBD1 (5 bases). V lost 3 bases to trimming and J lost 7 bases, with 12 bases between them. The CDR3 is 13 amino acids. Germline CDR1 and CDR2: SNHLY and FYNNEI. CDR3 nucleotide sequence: TGTGCCAGCAGTGATGAGGGGCTGCGTGGCTACACCTTC. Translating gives CASSDEGLRGYTF.

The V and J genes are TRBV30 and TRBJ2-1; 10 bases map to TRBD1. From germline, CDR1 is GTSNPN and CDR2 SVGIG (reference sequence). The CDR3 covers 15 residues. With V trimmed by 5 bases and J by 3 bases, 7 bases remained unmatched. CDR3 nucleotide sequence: TGTGCCTGGGACGTCGACAGGGGGCACTACAATGAGCAGTTCTTC. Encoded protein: CAWDVDRGHYNEQFF.

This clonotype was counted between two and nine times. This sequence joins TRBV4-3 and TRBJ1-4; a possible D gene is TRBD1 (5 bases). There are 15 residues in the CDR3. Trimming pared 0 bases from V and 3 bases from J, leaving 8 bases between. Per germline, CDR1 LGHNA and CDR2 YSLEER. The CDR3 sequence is CASSQDPGPNEKLFF. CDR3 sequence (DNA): TGCGCCAGCAGCCAAGATCCGGGGCCTAATGAAAAACTGTTTTTT.

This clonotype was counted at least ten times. CDR3 loop: CAIQRGVNYGYTF. CDR3 in DNA: TGTGCGATCCAACGTGGAGTTAACTATGGCTACACCTTC. The chain joins TRBV12-3 or TRBV12-4 to TRBJ1-2, with D unclear. The CDR3 totals 13 residues.

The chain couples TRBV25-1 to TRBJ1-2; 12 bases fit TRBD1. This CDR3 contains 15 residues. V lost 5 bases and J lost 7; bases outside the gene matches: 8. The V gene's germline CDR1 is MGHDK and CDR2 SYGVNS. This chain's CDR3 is CASSTQGTGGSGYTF. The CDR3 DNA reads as TGTGCCAGCAGTACCCAAGGGACAGGGGGCTCTGGCTACACCTTC.

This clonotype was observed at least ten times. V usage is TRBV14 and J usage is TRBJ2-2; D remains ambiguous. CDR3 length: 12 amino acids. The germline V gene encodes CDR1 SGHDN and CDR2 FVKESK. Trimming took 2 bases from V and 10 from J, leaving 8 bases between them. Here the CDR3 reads CASSQLGLELFF. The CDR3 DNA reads TGTGCCAGCAGCCAACTGGGGTTGGAGCTGTTTTTT. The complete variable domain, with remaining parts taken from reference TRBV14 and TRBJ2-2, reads EAGVTQFPSHSVIEKGQTVTLRCDPISGHDNLYWYRRVMGKEIKFLLHFVKESKQDESGMPNNRFLAERTGGTYSTLKVQPAELEDSGVYFCASSQLGLELFFGEGSRLTVL.

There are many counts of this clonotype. CDR3 amino acids: CASSLAGGIYEQYF. The DNA of the CDR3 is TGTGCCAGCAGCTTAGCGGGGGGGATCTACGAGCAGTACTTC. The chain is built from TRBV7-9 and TRBJ2-7, with 7 bases that match TRBD2. This CDR3 is 14 amino acids long. V shed 0 bases, J shed 3 bases, and the junction held 2 bases outside the gene matches. CDR1 is SEHNR and CDR2 is FQNEAQ in the germline V gene (reference sequence).

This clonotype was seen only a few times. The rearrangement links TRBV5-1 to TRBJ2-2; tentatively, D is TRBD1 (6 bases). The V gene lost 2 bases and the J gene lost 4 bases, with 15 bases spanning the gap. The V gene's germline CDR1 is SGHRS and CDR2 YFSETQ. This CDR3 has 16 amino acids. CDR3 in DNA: TGCGCCAGCAGCTTACGGGACATTATTTCCACCGGGGAGCTGTTTTTT. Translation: CASSLRDIISTGELFF.

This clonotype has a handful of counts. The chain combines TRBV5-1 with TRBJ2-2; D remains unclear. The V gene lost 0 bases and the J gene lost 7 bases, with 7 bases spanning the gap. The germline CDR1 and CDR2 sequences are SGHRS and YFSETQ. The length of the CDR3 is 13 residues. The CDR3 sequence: CASSLEVIGELFF. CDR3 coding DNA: TGCGCCAGCAGCTTGGAAGTTATCGGGGAGCTGTTTTTT.

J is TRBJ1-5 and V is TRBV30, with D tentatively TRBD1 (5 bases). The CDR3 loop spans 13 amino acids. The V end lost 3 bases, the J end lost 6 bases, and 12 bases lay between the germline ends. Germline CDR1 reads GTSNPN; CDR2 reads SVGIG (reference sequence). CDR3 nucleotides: TGTGCCTGGAGGGTAAGGGGCGCTCAGCCCCAGCATTTT. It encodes CAWRVRGAQPQHF.

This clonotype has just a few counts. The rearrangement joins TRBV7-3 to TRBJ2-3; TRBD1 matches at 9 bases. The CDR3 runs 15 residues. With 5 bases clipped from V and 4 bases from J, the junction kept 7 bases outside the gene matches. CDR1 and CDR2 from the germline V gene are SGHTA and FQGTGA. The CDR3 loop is CASSPPGTGSDTQYF. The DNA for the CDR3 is TGTGCCAGCAGCCCCCCCGGGACAGGGTCAGATACGCAGTATTTT.

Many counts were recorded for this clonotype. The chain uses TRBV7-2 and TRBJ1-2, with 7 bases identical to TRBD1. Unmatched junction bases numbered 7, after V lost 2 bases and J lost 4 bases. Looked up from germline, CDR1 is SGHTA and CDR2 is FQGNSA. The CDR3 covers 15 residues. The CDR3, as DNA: TGTGCCAGCAGCTTACAGGGACAGTCCATCTATGGCTACACCTTC. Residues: CASSLQGQSIYGYTF.

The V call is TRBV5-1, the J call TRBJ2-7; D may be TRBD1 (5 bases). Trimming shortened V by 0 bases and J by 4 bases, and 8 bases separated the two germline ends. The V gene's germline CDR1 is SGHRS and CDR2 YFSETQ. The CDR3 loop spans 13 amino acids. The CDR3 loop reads CASSLAAGYEQYF. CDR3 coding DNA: TGCGCCAGCAGCTTGGCTGCAGGGTACGAGCAGTACTTC.

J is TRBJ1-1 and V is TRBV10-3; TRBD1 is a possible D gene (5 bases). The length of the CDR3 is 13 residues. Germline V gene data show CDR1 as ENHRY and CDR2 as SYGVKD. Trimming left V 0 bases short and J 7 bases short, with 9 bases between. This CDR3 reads CAISESRQFEAFF. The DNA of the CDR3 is TGTGCCATCAGTGAGTCTAGACAGTTTGAAGCTTTCTTT.

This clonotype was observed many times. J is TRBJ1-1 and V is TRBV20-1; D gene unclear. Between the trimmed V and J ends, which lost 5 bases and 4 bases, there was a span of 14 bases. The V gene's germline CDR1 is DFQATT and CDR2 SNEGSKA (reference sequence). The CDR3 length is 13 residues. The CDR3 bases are TGCAGTGCTGACGGCCTGGGGTTCACTGAAGCTTTCTTT. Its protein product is CSADGLGFTEAFF.

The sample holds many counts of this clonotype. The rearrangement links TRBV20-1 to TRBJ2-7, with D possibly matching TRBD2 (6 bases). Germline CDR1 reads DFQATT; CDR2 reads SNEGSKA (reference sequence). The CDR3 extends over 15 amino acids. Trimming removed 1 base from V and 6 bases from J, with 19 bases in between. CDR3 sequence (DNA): TGCAGTGCTAGAGCCACTCCCGGGAGCCTAATCGAGCAGTACTTC. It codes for CSARATPGSLIEQYF.

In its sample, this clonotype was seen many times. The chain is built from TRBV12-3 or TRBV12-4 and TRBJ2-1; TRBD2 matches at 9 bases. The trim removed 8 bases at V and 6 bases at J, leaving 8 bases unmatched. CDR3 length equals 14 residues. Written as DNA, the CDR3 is TGTGCCAGCTCTTTAGCGGGAGTAAGCAATGAGCAGTTCTTC. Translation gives CASSLAGVSNEQFF.

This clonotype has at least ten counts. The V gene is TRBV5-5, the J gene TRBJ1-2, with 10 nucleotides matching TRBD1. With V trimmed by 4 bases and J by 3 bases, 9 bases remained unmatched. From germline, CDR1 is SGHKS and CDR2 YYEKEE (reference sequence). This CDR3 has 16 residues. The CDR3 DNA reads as TGTGCCAGCAGCCCGGGACAGGGGACCGCCGACTATGGCTACACCTTC. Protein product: CASSPGQGTADYGYTF.

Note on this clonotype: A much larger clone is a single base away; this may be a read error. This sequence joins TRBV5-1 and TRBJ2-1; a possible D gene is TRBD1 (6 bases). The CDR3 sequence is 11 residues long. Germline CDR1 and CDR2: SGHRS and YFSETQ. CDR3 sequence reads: CGSTAGQKQFF. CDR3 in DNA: TGCGGCAGCACCGCCGGACAGAAGCAGTTCTTC.

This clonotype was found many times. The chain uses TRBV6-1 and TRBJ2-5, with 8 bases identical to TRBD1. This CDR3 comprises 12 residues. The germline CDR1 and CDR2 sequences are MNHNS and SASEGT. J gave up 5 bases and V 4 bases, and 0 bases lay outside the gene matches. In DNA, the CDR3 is TGTGCCAGCAGTGGGACAGGGGAGACCCAGTACTTC. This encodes CASSGTGETQYF.